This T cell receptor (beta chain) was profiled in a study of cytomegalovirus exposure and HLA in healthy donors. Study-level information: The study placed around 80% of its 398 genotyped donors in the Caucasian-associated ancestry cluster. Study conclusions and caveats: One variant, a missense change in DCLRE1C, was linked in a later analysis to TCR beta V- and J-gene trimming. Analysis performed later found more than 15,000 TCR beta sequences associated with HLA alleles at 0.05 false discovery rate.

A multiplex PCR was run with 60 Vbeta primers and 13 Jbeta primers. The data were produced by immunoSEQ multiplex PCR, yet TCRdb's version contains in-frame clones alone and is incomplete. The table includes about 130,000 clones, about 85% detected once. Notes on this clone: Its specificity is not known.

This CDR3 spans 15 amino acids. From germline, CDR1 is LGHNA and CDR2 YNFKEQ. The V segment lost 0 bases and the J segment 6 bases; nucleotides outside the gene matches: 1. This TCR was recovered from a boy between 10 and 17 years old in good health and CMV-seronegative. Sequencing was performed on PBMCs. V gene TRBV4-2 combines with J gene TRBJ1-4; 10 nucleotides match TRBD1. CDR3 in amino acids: CASSQEGTGDEKLFF. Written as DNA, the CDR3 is TGTGCCAGCAGCCAAGAAGGGACAGGGGATGAAAAACTGTTTTTT.